This passage covers 30 T cell receptor beta chains from one sample sequenced in a study of T cells in localized non-small cell lung cancer. Assay used: immunoSEQ multiplex PCR; TCRdb lists only in-frame clones, some missing. The sample carries under 65,000 clones, around four fifths recorded once. Sequencing was performed on peripheral blood, taken before any cancer treatment. Receptors were obtained from a female donor aged 60 or older with stage II squamous cell lung carcinoma.

This chain links TRBV15 with TRBJ1-1; D remains ambiguous. Deletions cut 2 bases from V and 10 bases from J, with 17 bases between. The CDR3 length is 14 residues. Germline V gene data show CDR1 as LNHNV and CDR2 as YYDKDF (reference sequence). The CDR3, as DNA: TGTGCCACCAGCAGACCCCAAGACTCAGGTGGAGCTTTCTTT. It translates to CATSRPQDSGGAFF.

This chain links TRBV5-6 with TRBJ2-1; 9 bases align to TRBD2. The J segment lost 0 bases and the V segment lost 5 bases, leaving 3 bases of the junction unmatched. Germline-derived CDR1 and CDR2 are SGHDT and YYEEEE. This CDR3 is 15 amino acids long. CDR3 loop: CASRAGGISYNEQFF. CDR3 coding DNA: TGTGCCAGCAGGGCGGGGGGGATCTCCTACAATGAGCAGTTCTTC.

This rearrangement joins TRBV5-1 to TRBJ1-1; D unclear. This CDR3 is 13 amino acids long. Trimming removed 2 bases from V and 6 bases from J, with 11 bases in between. Germline CDR1 reads SGHRS; CDR2 reads YFSETQ. The CDR3 here is CASSFQPGAEAFF. CDR3 in DNA: TGCGCCAGCAGCTTCCAGCCCGGCGCTGAAGCTTTCTTT.

This chain links TRBV7-9 with TRBJ1-6, with D maybe TRBD1 (5 bases). V lost 1 base, J lost 7 bases, and 8 bases lay in between. The CDR3 length is 14 residues. Germline values: CDR1 SEHNR, CDR2 FQNEAQ (reference sequence). CDR3 sequence reads: CASSLGDRNSPLHF. For the CDR3, the DNA is TGTGCCAGCAGCTTAGGTGACAGAAATTCACCCCTCCACTTT.

The chain recombines TRBV7-9 with TRBJ1-4; perhaps TRBD1 as D (6 bases). From germline, CDR1 is SEHNR and CDR2 FQNEAQ (reference sequence). V lost 5 bases and J lost 7, with 11 bases in between. The length of the CDR3 is 13 residues. The CDR3 loop is CASSRGASEKLFF. CDR3 nucleotides: TGTGCCAGCAGCCGGGGGGCATCTGAAAAACTGTTTTTT.

This chain uses TRBV7-6 with TRBJ1-3; D not certain. Germline CDR1 reads SGHVS; CDR2 reads FNYEAQ. This CDR3 spans 14 amino acids. V gave up 8 bases and J gave up 0 bases, with 11 bases separating them. The CDR3 coding sequence is TGTGCCAGCGGACGTACCGTCTCTGGAAACACCATATATTTT. This gives the protein CASGRTVSGNTIYF. Full variable domain (missing parts from reference TRBV7-6 and TRBJ1-3): GAGVSQSPRYKVTKRGQDVALRCDPISGHVSLYWYRQALGQGPEFLTYFNYEAQQDKSGLPNDRFSAERPEGSISTLTIQRTEQRDSAMYRCASGRTVSGNTIYFGEGSWLTVV.

The J gene is TRBJ1-2, the V gene TRBV6-5; no definite D call. The V gene lost 7 bases and the J gene lost 6 bases, with 15 bases spanning the gap. The CDR3 totals 13 residues. Germline V gene data show CDR1 as MNHEY and CDR2 as SVGAGI. As DNA, the CDR3 is TGTGCCAGCAAACTACGAGGAAGGAATGGCTACACCTTC. Amino acid sequence: CASKLRGRNGYTF.

This clone counts as medium-sized. This rearrangement joins TRBV13 to TRBJ1-2, with D possibly being TRBD1 (6 bases). The ends were cut back, 2 bases at V and 2 bases at J, with 15 bases in the middle. The CDR3 loop spans 16 amino acids. CDR1 and CDR2 (germline): PRHDT, FYEKMQ (reference sequence). CDR3 residues: CASSLRIGGQNYGYTF. The DNA for the CDR3 is TGTGCCAGCAGCTTAAGGATCGGGGGGCAAAACTATGGCTACACCTTC.

The genes are TRBV10-1 and TRBJ2-7; D is possibly TRBD1 (6 bases). The CDR3 loop spans 12 amino acids. Trimming removed 6 bases at V and 6 bases at J, with 12 bases between. Germline CDR1 is WNHNN and CDR2 is SYGVQD (reference sequence). CDR3 residues: CASSEQGTEQYF. CDR3 DNA: TGCGCCAGCAGCGAACAGGGAACCGAGCAGTACTTC.

J is TRBJ2-7 and V is TRBV5-1, with TRBD1 as a possible D gene (7 bases). Trimming stripped 4 bases from V and 5 bases from J, with 22 bases between. CDR3 size: 16 residues. Per the germline V gene, CDR1 is SGHRS and CDR2 is YFSETQ. This chain's CDR3 is CASSQRGLSGGHEQYF. CDR3 nucleotides: TGCGCCAGCAGCCAAAGGGGGCTCTCCGGGGGCCACGAGCAGTACTTC.

V is TRBV7-9 and J is TRBJ1-1; tentatively, D is TRBD1 (5 bases). The germline V gene has CDR1 SEHNR and CDR2 FQNEAQ (reference sequence). CDR3 length: 15 amino acids. Trimming left V 2 bases short and J 4 bases short, with 14 bases between. The DNA for the CDR3 is TGTGCCAGCAGCTTATCGGGCAGGGACTCCACTGAAGCTTTCTTT. The encoded protein is CASSLSGRDSTEAFF. Combining the CDR3 with reference TRBV7-9 and TRBJ1-1 gives the whole variable domain DTGVSQNPRHKITKRGQNVTFRCDPISEHNRLYWYRQTLGQGPEFLTYFQNEAQLEKSRLLSDRFSAERPKGSFSTLEIQRTEQGDSAMYLCASSLSGRDSTEAFFGQGTRLTVV.

This chain joins TRBV5-5 and TRBJ2-2, with D possibly being TRBD2 (5 bases). The CDR3 runs to 16 residues. The V end lost 0 bases, the J end lost 1 base, and 10 bases lay between the germline ends. Germline loops: CDR1 SGHKS, CDR2 YYEKEE (reference sequence). The CDR3: CASSLDAGRNTGELFF. The CDR3 region has the DNA TGTGCCAGCAGCTTGGATGCTGGGAGGAACACCGGGGAGCTGTTTTTT. Using reference TRBV5-5 and TRBJ2-2 for the parts outside the CDR3, the full variable domain is DAGVTQSPTHLIKTRGQQVTLRCSPISGHKSVSWYQQVLGQGPQFIFQYYEKEERGRGNFPDRFSARQFPNYSSELNVNALLLGDSALYLCASSLDAGRNTGELFFGEGSRLTVL.

The rearrangement links TRBV2 to TRBJ1-1, with 10 bases aligning to TRBD1. The CDR3 length is 13 residues. V shed 5 bases and J 5 bases; nucleotides not matched to a gene: 2. The germline gives CDR1 SNHLY, CDR2 FYNNEI. The CDR3 loop is CASSRDRGTEAFF. DNA for the CDR3: TGTGCCAGCAGTCGGGACAGGGGAACTGAAGCTTTCTTT.

The chain carries TRBV5-4 and TRBJ1-2; 12 bases line up with TRBD1. V lost 3 bases to trimming and J lost 2 bases; unmatched junction nucleotides: 8. The germline V gene has CDR1 SGHNT and CDR2 YYREEE (reference sequence). The CDR3 covers 17 residues. In nucleotides, the CDR3 is TGTGCCAGCAGCTGGGGACAGGGGGCAGTCGCCAACTATGGCTACACCTTC. It is translated as CASSWGQGAVANYGYTF.

This chain connects TRBV19 to TRBJ1-2; TRBD1 matches at 8 bases. CDR1 is LNHDA and CDR2 is SQIVND in the germline V gene (reference sequence). The CDR3 covers 15 residues. The trim removed 5 bases at V and 4 bases at J, leaving 9 bases unmatched. As DNA, the CDR3 is TGTGCCAGTAGTTCCCGGGGACAGGCTAGCTATGGCTACACCTTC. The encoded protein is CASSSRGQASYGYTF.

The DNA for the CDR3 is TGTGCCAGCAGCTTTGGGTGGGACACTACAATCTATGGCTACACCTTC. Amino acids: CASSFGWDTTIYGYTF. The gene calls are TRBV5-5 and TRBJ1-2, with D perhaps TRBD1 (6 bases). Germline lookup yields CDR1 SGHKS and CDR2 YYEKEE (reference sequence). Trimming shortened V by 2 bases and J by 4 bases, and 18 bases separated the two germline ends. The CDR3 has 16 amino acids.

The chain couples TRBV18 to TRBJ1-5, with 7 bases that match TRBD1. V lost 10 bases, J lost 5 bases, and 8 bases stayed unmatched. Per germline, CDR1 KGHSH and CDR2 LQKENI. The CDR3 extends over 13 amino acids. This chain's CDR3 is CATHRGLYQPQHF. As DNA, the CDR3 is TGTGCCACCCACAGGGGACTATATCAGCCCCAGCATTTT.

The gene calls are TRBV6-4 and TRBJ1-2; unclear D gene. CDR1 is MRHNA and CDR2 is SNTAGT in the germline V gene. Trimming took 6 bases from V and 4 from J, leaving 12 bases between them. The CDR3 loop spans 13 amino acids. CDR3 bases: TGTGCCAGCAGCCTACGAGACGGCTATGGCTACACCTTC. This codes for CASSLRDGYGYTF.

As DNA, the CDR3 is TGTGCCAGCAGCTTAAAAAGCAACACTGAAGCTTTCTTT. This encodes CASSLKSNTEAFF. This chain uses TRBV11-2 with TRBJ1-1; D unclear. The germline CDR1 and CDR2 sequences are SGHAT and FQNNGV. This CDR3 region has 13 residues. Trimming removed 2 bases from V and 2 bases from J, with 6 bases in between.

V and J are TRBV7-2 and TRBJ2-3; D possibly uses TRBD1 or TRBD2 (6 bases each). This CDR3 spans 15 amino acids. V lost 1 base to trimming and J lost 2 bases, with 10 bases between them. Per the germline V gene, CDR1 is SGHTA and CDR2 is FQGNSA. The CDR3 loop reads CASSLGGAYTDTQYF. The CDR3 nucleotides read TGTGCCAGCAGCTTAGGGGGGGCCTACACAGATACGCAGTATTTT.

The rearrangement uses TRBV9 and TRBJ2-2; 10 bases map to TRBD1. Germline V gives CDR1 SGDLS, CDR2 YYNGEE. V shed 5 bases and J 7 bases; nucleotides not matched to a gene: 5. This CDR3 contains 14 residues. For the CDR3, the DNA is TGTGCCAGCAGACGACAGGGGGCGATCGGGGAGCTGTTTTTT. This codes for CASRRQGAIGELFF.

CDR3 nucleotide sequence: TGTGCCAGTACCCCTCGGGGGAGCAATCAGCCCCAGCATTTT. This sequence encodes CASTPRGSNQPQHF. This rearrangement joins TRBV19 to TRBJ1-5; possible D gene TRBD1, 5 bases. Germline V gene sequence: CDR1 LNHDA, CDR2 SQIVND (reference sequence). V lost 7 bases, J lost 1 base, and 11 bases lay in between. This CDR3 has 14 residues. Full variable domain (remainder filled in from reference TRBV19 and TRBJ1-5): DGGITQSPKYLFRKEGQNVTLSCEQNLNHDAMYWYRQDPGQGLRLIYYSQIVNDFQKGDIAEGYSVSREKKESFPLTVTSAQKNPTAFYLCASTPRGSNQPQHFGDGTRLSIL.

This rearrangement joins TRBV7-8 to TRBJ1-2; 7 bases agree with TRBD1. The CDR3 runs 14 residues. The V gene end was trimmed by 5 bases and the J gene end by 2 bases; junction bases not matched to a gene: 5. Germline CDR1 SGHVS, CDR2 FQNEAQ. CDR3 region: CASSMTGNNYGYTF. In DNA, the CDR3 is TGTGCCAGCAGCATGACAGGGAACAACTATGGCTACACCTTC.

CDR3 DNA sequence: TGTGCCAGCAGTGAATACGGGGGTTCGAACACTGAAGCTTTCTTT. Its translation is CASSEYGGSNTEAFF. The chain combines TRBV6-1 with TRBJ1-1, with D maybe TRBD1 (5 bases). The CDR3 is 15 residues long. Trimming shortened V by 2 bases and J by 1 base, and 11 bases separated the two germline ends. Germline CDR1 is MNHNS and CDR2 is SASEGT.

The rearrangement uses TRBV13 and TRBJ2-2; tentatively, D is TRBD1 (5 bases). V gave up 5 bases and J gave up 3 bases, with 16 bases separating them. This CDR3 is 16 amino acids long. Germline lookup yields CDR1 PRHDT and CDR2 FYEKMQ (reference sequence). CDR3 sequence (DNA): TGTGCCAGCAGCCCCCCCCCAGGGTCTTACACCGGGGAGCTGTTTTTT. It specifies CASSPPPGSYTGELFF.

This sequence joins TRBV2 and TRBJ2-7, with TRBD1 as a possible D gene (6 bases). Germline CDR1 SNHLY, CDR2 FYNNEI. This CDR3 has 13 residues. The V end was cut by 5 bases, the J end by 6 bases, with 14 bases between. CDR3 coding DNA: TGTGCCAGCAGTTTCCGCAGGGGTGGCGAGCAGTACTTC. Its protein is CASSFRRGGEQYF. The whole variable domain, remainder taken from reference TRBV2 and TRBJ2-7, is EPEVTQTPSHQVTQMGQEVILRCVPISNHLYFYWYRQILGQKVEFLVSFYNNEISEKSEIFDDQFSVERPDGSNFTLKIRSTKLEDSAMYFCASSFRRGGEQYFGPGTRLTVT.

V usage is TRBV29-1 and J usage is TRBJ1-2, with TRBD1 matching over 9 bases. The junction had 13 bases not matched to a gene; V was cut back by 5 bases and J by 12 bases. The CDR3 covers 13 residues. The germline gives CDR1 SQVTM, CDR2 ANQGSEA. The CDR3 DNA reads as TGCAGCGTTCCACGACCCGGGACAGGGATCCACACCTTC. Translating it yields CSVPRPGTGIHTF.

The chain carries TRBV13 and TRBJ2-1; D is unresolved. The CDR3 has 13 residues. Per the germline V gene, CDR1 is PRHDT and CDR2 is FYEKMQ (reference sequence). V lost 5 bases, J lost 6 bases, and 11 bases lay in between. Here the CDR3 DNA reads TGTGCCAGCAGCCCCGCTAGTGGCAATGAGCAGTTCTTC. Its translation: CASSPASGNEQFF.

The gene calls are TRBV19 and TRBJ1-2; D is unresolved. The CDR3 has 13 residues. Trimming left V 9 bases short and J 6 bases short, with 17 bases between. Germline V gene lookup returns CDR1 LNHDA and CDR2 SQIVND (reference sequence). For the CDR3, the DNA is TGTGCCAGCCTTCAGCGTCTGAAGGATGGCTACACCTTC. Protein sequence: CASLQRLKDGYTF.

The chain carries TRBV6-5 and TRBJ2-1; tentatively, D is TRBD2 (7 bases). The germline V gene has CDR1 MNHEY and CDR2 SVGAGI. The V end lost 2 bases, the J end lost 7 bases, and 15 bases lay between the germline ends. The CDR3 is 15 amino acids. The CDR3 here is CASSYGGGMWNEQFF. CDR3 sequence (DNA): TGTGCCAGCAGTTACGGGGGGGGCATGTGGAATGAGCAGTTCTTC.